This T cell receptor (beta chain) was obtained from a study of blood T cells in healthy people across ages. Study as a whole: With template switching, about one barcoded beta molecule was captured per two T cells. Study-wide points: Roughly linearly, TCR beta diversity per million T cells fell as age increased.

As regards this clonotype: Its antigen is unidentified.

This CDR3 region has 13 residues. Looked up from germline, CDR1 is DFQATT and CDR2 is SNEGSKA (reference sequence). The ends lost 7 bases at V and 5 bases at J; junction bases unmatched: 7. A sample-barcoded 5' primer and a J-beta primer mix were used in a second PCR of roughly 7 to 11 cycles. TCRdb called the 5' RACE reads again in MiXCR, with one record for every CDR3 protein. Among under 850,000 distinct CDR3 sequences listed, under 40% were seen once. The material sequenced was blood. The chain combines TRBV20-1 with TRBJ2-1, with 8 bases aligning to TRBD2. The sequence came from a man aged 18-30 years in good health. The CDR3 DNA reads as TGCAGTGTCTCTAGCGGGTACGACAATGAGCAGTTCTTC. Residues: CSVSSGYDNEQFF.